These 26 T cell receptor beta chains were sequenced from one sample in a study of CD8 T cells in ankylosing spondylitis. TCRdb re-derived calls from the 5' RACE reads in MiXCR, one entry per CDR3 protein. The sample lists 250,000 or so distinct CDR3 sequences, about 20% occurring once. Sequences were obtained from blood, either unsorted or a sorted T cell fraction (not recorded which). Every receptor here comes from a male donor with ankylosing spondylitis or in good health (not recorded which).

A few counts support this clonotype. The chain couples TRBV4-1 to TRBJ2-5, with D perhaps TRBD2 (5 bases). The V gene's germline CDR1 is MGHRA and CDR2 YSYEKL. This CDR3 is built from 17 residues. V was cut by 0 bases and J by 1 base, with 15 bases left in between. The CDR3 DNA sequence: TGCGCCAGCAGCCAAGAACGGAGCGGCACCTTCCAAGAGACCCAGTACTTC. Its translation: CASSQERSGTFQETQYF.

J is TRBJ1-2 and V is TRBV25-1; D gene unclear. CDR3 length equals 13 residues. The germline V and J ends were trimmed by 7 bases and 4 bases, with 13 bases remaining between them. The germline V gene has CDR1 MGHDK and CDR2 SYGVNS. Here the CDR3 DNA reads TGTGCCAGCACAGACGCTGACTTCTATGGCTACACCTTC. Translated: CASTDADFYGYTF.

This clonotype came up a few times. The J gene is TRBJ2-3, the V gene TRBV20-1; a possible D gene is TRBD2 (5 bases). The CDR3 has 13 amino acids. The ends were cut back, 4 bases at V and 11 bases at J, with 19 bases in the middle. Germline V gene sequence: CDR1 DFQATT, CDR2 SNEGSKA (reference sequence). The CDR3 region is CSATLVSDREQYF. In DNA form, the CDR3 reads TGCAGTGCTACCTTAGTTTCGGATCGGGAGCAGTATTTT.

The V and J genes are TRBV5-6 and TRBJ2-7; 7 bases align to TRBD1. The CDR3 sequence is 14 residues long. Per the germline V gene, CDR1 is SGHDT and CDR2 is YYEEEE. V dropped 0 bases and J dropped 3; count of bases not matched to a gene: 3. The CDR3 reads CASSLAQGSYEQYF. The CDR3 bases are TGTGCCAGCAGCTTGGCACAGGGGAGCTACGAGCAGTACTTC.

V usage is TRBV6-5 and J usage is TRBJ2-1; D gene uncertain. The germline V gene encodes CDR1 MNHEY and CDR2 SVGAGI. The CDR3 is made up of 13 amino acids. Trimming pared 2 bases from V and 8 bases from J, leaving 10 bases between. CDR3 nucleotides: TGTGCCAGCAGTTACGGCCCGGAGCATGAGCAGTTCTTC. Translation: CASSYGPEHEQFF.

This clonotype has a count of ten or more. The V gene is TRBV12-3 or TRBV12-4, the J gene TRBJ2-1, with D possibly being TRBD2 (6 bases). V shed 8 bases and J shed 9 bases, with 20 bases lying between them. The CDR3 is made up of 14 amino acids. In DNA form, the CDR3 reads TGTGCCAGCGGGGGGACCCAGTACAATGGTGAGCAGTTCTTC. This gives the protein CASGGTQYNGEQFF.

This clonotype came up a few times. The chain links TRBV30 to TRBJ2-5, with D unresolved. The CDR3 runs to 11 residues. V lost 3 bases and J 5 bases, leaving 7 bases between the germline ends. Germline CDR1 reads GTSNPN; CDR2 reads SVGIG (reference sequence). CDR3 in amino acids: CAWREWETQYF. DNA of the CDR3: TGTGCCTGGAGAGAATGGGAGACCCAGTACTTC.

The CDR3 DNA sequence: TGCAGCGTTGAGGTGAGGGAGCAGCCCTACGAGCAGTACTTC. Encoded protein: CSVEVREQPYEQYF. This chain links TRBV29-1 with TRBJ2-7; D perhaps matches TRBD2 (5 bases). Germline CDR1 SQVTM, CDR2 ANQGSEA. V lost 3 bases to trimming and J lost 2 bases, with 14 bases between them. The CDR3 contains 14 residues.

This clonotype has at least ten counts. The junction shows a germline mismatch at one end, possibly a read error. The chain has TRBV12-3 or TRBV12-4 and TRBJ2-2, with D unresolved. This CDR3 comprises 13 residues. The CDR3 coding sequence is TGTGCCAGCAGCTTAGTCGGTCCCGGGGAGCTGTTTTTT. Translation gives CASSLVGPGELFF.

This clonotype has ten or more counts. The V gene is TRBV29-1, the J gene TRBJ2-3, with 7 bases aligning to TRBD2. Germline assignment: CDR1 SQVTM and CDR2 ANQGSEA. This CDR3 has 14 residues. Trimming removed 7 bases from V and 2 bases from J; junction bases left unmatched: 9. This CDR3 reads CSAQAGPNTDTQYF. As DNA, the CDR3 is TGCAGCGCACAAGCGGGACCGAACACAGATACGCAGTATTTT.

The chain links TRBV12-3 or TRBV12-4 to TRBJ2-7, with 7 bases identical to TRBD2. V shed 1 base and J 0 bases; nucleotides not matched to a gene: 12. The CDR3 spans 18 residues. The CDR3 spells CASSLVFGGSYSSYEQYF. The CDR3 nucleotides read TGTGCCAGCAGTTTAGTTTTCGGCGGGAGCTATAGCTCCTACGAGCAGTACTTC.

This clonotype was observed a few times. V and J are TRBV5-1 and TRBJ1-4; 8 bases agree with TRBD1. CDR1 SGHRS and CDR2 YFSETQ come from the germline V gene. This CDR3 contains 13 residues. V shed 5 bases, J shed 7 bases, and the junction held 4 bases outside the gene matches. The CDR3 DNA follows: TGCGCCAGCAGGGACAGGGCCGCTGAAAAACTGTTTTTT. It translates to CASRDRAAEKLFF.

This clonotype was found a few times. V gene TRBV20-1 combines with J gene TRBJ2-1; 8 positions match TRBD2. The CDR3 sequence is 14 residues long. Germline V gene data show CDR1 as DFQATT and CDR2 as SNEGSKA (reference sequence). The ends lost 6 bases at V and 3 bases at J; junction bases unmatched: 7. The CDR3 reads CSAHEREYYNEQFF. Here the CDR3 DNA reads TGCAGTGCCCACGAGCGGGAGTACTACAATGAGCAGTTCTTC.

CDR3 nucleotides: TGCAGCGTTGAATGTTCCCGGGACAGTGCCCCTACAATCTCCTACGAGCAGTACTTC. Residues: CSVECSRDSAPTISYEQYF. The chain has TRBV29-1 and TRBJ2-7, with TRBD1 matching over 7 bases. V gave up 2 bases and J gave up 0 bases; unmatched junction bases: 19. The CDR3 has 19 residues. The germline V gene has CDR1 SQVTM and CDR2 ANQGSEA.

This clonotype was observed many times. This sequence joins TRBV4-1 and TRBJ2-2; D remains ambiguous. Germline assignment: CDR1 MGHRA and CDR2 YSYEKL. Deletions cut 7 bases from V and 3 bases from J, with 15 bases between. The length of the CDR3 is 15 residues. For the CDR3, the DNA is TGCGCCAGCATAGCCACGTTGTACGACACCGGGGAGCTGTTTTTT. It translates to CASIATLYDTGELFF.

In regard to this clonotype: It may be a read error: a sequence one base away is much more abundant. The genes are TRBV20-1 and TRBJ2-7; D ambiguous. Germline V gene sequence: CDR1 DFQATT, CDR2 SNEGSKA (reference sequence). The CDR3 consists of 12 residues. Trimming cost V 0 bases and J 2 bases, with 5 bases left between them. The DNA of the CDR3 is TGCAGTGCTAGAGATGAGGCCTACGAGCAGTACTTC. Amino acid sequence: CSARDEAYEQYF.

This clonotype turned up a few times. The V gene is TRBV5-1, the J gene TRBJ2-7; D call uncertain. Per germline, CDR1 SGHRS and CDR2 YFSETQ. The CDR3 totals 13 residues. The V gene lost 5 bases and the J gene lost 3 bases, with 12 bases spanning the gap. CDR3 amino acids: CASSFFLGYEQYF. The CDR3, as DNA: TGCGCCAGCAGTTTCTTCCTAGGCTACGAGCAGTACTTC.

This clonotype was observed a handful of times. J is TRBJ1-1 and V is TRBV20-1, with TRBD1 matching 8 bases. V trimming: 5 bases; J trimming: 0 bases; junction bases outside the gene matches: 2. There are 13 residues in the CDR3. In germline, CDR1 is DFQATT, CDR2 SNEGSKA (reference sequence). The CDR3 DNA follows: TGCAGTGCTTGGACAGGGCTGAACACTGAAGCTTTCTTT. Translation: CSAWTGLNTEAFF.

This clonotype turned up a few times. This chain connects TRBV29-1 to TRBJ2-3, with TRBD2 as a possible D gene (6 bases). The CDR3 loop spans 13 amino acids. From germline, CDR1 is SQVTM and CDR2 ANQGSEA. Trimming removed 4 bases from V and 5 bases from J, with 13 bases in between. CDR3 nucleotide sequence: TGCAGCGTTGCTGGCGGGGTGGGAGATACGCAGTATTTT. It yields the protein CSVAGGVGDTQYF.

V and J are TRBV11-2 and TRBJ2-7; a possible D gene is TRBD2 (6 bases). The CDR3 has 16 residues. Trimming shortened V by 4 bases and J by 0 bases, and 16 bases separated the two germline ends. Germline lookup yields CDR1 SGHAT and CDR2 FQNNGV. The CDR3 region is CASSSNRDSSSYEQYF. DNA of the CDR3: TGTGCCAGCAGCTCTAATCGGGACTCGAGCTCCTACGAGCAGTACTTC.

This clonotype has ten or more counts. The rearrangement links TRBV20-1 to TRBJ2-7; D remains ambiguous. Germline V lookup: CDR1 DFQATT, CDR2 SNEGSKA (reference sequence). There are 12 residues in the CDR3. With 8 bases removed from V and 3 bases from J, the gap between germline ends came to 14 bases. The CDR3 spells CSHQARVYEQYF. Written as DNA, the CDR3 is TGCAGTCACCAGGCTAGGGTCTACGAGCAGTACTTC.

The chain recombines TRBV11-1 with TRBJ2-1, with 7 bases aligning to TRBD1. The V gene end was trimmed by 7 bases and the J gene end by 0 bases; junction bases not matched to a gene: 3. The germline V gene has CDR1 SGHAT and CDR2 FQDESV (reference sequence). The CDR3 spans 14 residues. CDR3 protein: CASMRQGSYNEQFF. The CDR3, as DNA: TGTGCCAGCATGAGACAGGGCTCCTACAATGAGCAGTTCTTC.

This clonotype came up many times. The chain combines TRBV9 with TRBJ2-1, with D possibly TRBD2 on 5 matching bases. Trimming took 4 bases from V and 10 from J, leaving 18 bases between them. Germline CDR1 is SGDLS and CDR2 is YYNGEE. CDR3 length equals 14 residues. Written as DNA, the CDR3 is TGTGCCAGCAGCCCCAGCACCGTAGGCGGGGAGCAGTTCTTC. Its protein is CASSPSTVGGEQFF.

This clonotype was seen only a few times. The chain is built from TRBV12-3 or TRBV12-4 and TRBJ2-1; 14 bases align to TRBD2. The trim removed 4 bases at V and 5 bases at J, leaving 1 base unmatched. There are 15 residues in the CDR3. The chain's CDR3 is CASSSTSGRDNEQFF. In DNA, the CDR3 is TGTGCCAGCAGTTCGACTAGCGGGAGGGACAATGAGCAGTTCTTC.

The CDR3 coding sequence is TGTGCCACAGGTTATGGGGGGGACTATGGCTACACCTTC. The encoded protein is CATGYGGDYGYTF. The V call is TRBV15, the J call TRBJ1-2; tentative D call: TRBD1 (5 bases). V was pared by 9 bases and J by 3 bases, with 14 bases between. The CDR3 spans 13 residues. The germline V gene encodes CDR1 LNHNV and CDR2 YYDKDF (reference sequence).

This clonotype has only a few counts. The genes are TRBV20-1 and TRBJ2-2, with 8 bases fitting TRBD1. Trimming removed 6 bases from V and 3 bases from J; junction bases left unmatched: 3. The CDR3 is 13 residues long. The germline V gene has CDR1 DFQATT and CDR2 SNEGSKA (reference sequence). The CDR3 here is CSARDRHTGELFF. In DNA form, the CDR3 reads TGCAGTGCCCGGGACAGGCACACCGGGGAGCTGTTTTTT.